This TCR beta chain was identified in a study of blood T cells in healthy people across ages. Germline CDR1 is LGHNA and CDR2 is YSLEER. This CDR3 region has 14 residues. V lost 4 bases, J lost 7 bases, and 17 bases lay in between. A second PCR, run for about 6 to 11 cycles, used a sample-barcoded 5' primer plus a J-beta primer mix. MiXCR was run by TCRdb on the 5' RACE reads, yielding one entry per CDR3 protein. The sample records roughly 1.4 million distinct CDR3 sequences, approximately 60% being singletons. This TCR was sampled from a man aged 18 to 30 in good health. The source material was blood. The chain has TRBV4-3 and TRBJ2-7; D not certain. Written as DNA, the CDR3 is TGCGCCAGCAGCCGTCTCAGTAGGAACAATGAGCAGTACTTC. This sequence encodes CASSRLSRNNEQYF.